Listed below are T cell receptor beta chains from one sample, sequenced in a study of blood T cell repertoires in COVID-19. Data came from immunoSEQ multiplex PCR; TCRdb stores just in-frame clones and leaves some out. The repertoire holds about 120,000 clones, about 80% seen once, with 6.2% in the top ten. The specimen sequenced was peripheral blood. The receptor set was obtained from a man in his sixties or seventies with acute or convalescent COVID-19. CDR3s include the opening cysteine and the closing phenylalanine or tryptophan. The D gene is left open where the match is weak. Where a row states a size, it is once, few, many or the class of an expanded clone; other rows omit it.

>TRBV6-5|TRBJ2-3|few|NA
CASRTEGDTQYF
TGTGCCAGCCGCACAGAAGGAGATACGCAGTATTTT
>TRBV5-4|TRBJ2-5|NA|TRBD2
CASSPLPSGRETQYF
TGTGCCAGCAGTCCCCTGCCTAGCGGGAGGGAGACCCAGTACTTC
>TRBV5-4|TRBJ1-2|few|NA
CASSLASGLTGYTF
TGTGCCAGCAGCTTGGCGTCGGGACTAACGGGCTACACCTTC
>TRBV18|TRBJ2-1|NA|NA
CASSRGLDNEQFF
TGTGCCAGCTCACGAGGGTTGGACAATGAGCAGTTCTTC
>TRBV27|TRBJ2-5|once|TRBD2
CASSLSWEGRLQETQYF
TGTGCCAGCAGTTTATCATGGGAGGGCCGCCTCCAAGAGACCCAGTACTTC
>TRBV21-1|TRBJ2-5|few|NA
CASSKEQGSQETQYF
TGTGCCAGCAGCAAAGAACAGGGGTCCCAAGAGACCCAGTACTTC
>TRBV19|TRBJ1-2|NA|TRBD1
CASTGTGGLDGYTF
TGTGCCAGTACCGGGACAGGGGGCTTGGATGGCTACACCTTC
>TRBV29-1|TRBJ2-5|NA|NA
CSVRTGTQDTQYF
TGCAGCGTTAGGACTGGTACACAAGATACCCAGTACTTC
>TRBV7-9|TRBJ1-2|few|NA
CASSLGGYGYTF
TGTGCCAGCAGCCTGGGGGGCTATGGCTACACCTTC
>TRBV7-9|TRBJ1-1|few|NA
CASSLDVGDDAEAFF
TGTGCCAGCAGCTTAGACGTAGGGGATGACGCTGAAGCTTTCTTT
>TRBV7-2|TRBJ2-4|NA|TRBD1
CASSFQGQLAKNIQYF
TGTGCCAGCAGCTTCCAGGGACAGCTAGCCAAAAACATTCAGTACTTC
>TRBV7-9|TRBJ2-7|NA|TRBD1
CASRPPSTGSYEQYF
TGTGCCAGCAGGCCCCCCTCGACAGGGTCCTACGAGCAGTACTTC
>TRBV4-2|TRBJ2-3|once|NA
CASSQDWQDTDTQYF
TGTGCCAGCAGCCAAGACTGGCAGGACACAGATACGCAGTATTTT
>TRBV6-5|TRBJ1-1|NA|NA
CASSLQGGTNTEAFF
TGTGCCAGCAGTTTACAAGGGGGTACGAACACTGAAGCTTTCTTT
>TRBV6-2/TRBV6-3|TRBJ2-7|once|TRBD2
CASSYPASGRYEQYF
TGTGCCAGCAGTTACCCGGCTAGCGGGAGATACGAGCAGTACTTC
>TRBV7-8|TRBJ2-7|once|TRBD2
CASSLEGAGVGEQYF
TGTGCCAGCAGCTTAGAAGGTGCGGGAGTCGGCGAGCAGTACTTC
>TRBV7-2|TRBJ2-7|few|TRBD2
CASSLVSGGSYEQYF
TGTGCCAGCAGCTTAGTTAGCGGGGGGTCATACGAGCAGTACTTC
>TRBV6-6|TRBJ2-7|NA|TRBD1
CASSLGQPSYEQYF
TGTGCCAGCAGTTTGGGACAGCCATCCTACGAGCAGTACTTC
>TRBV7-2|TRBJ2-2|few|TRBD2
CASSLQPSGTAGELFF
TGTGCCAGCAGCCTCCAACCTAGCGGGACGGCCGGGGAGCTGTTTTTT
>TRBV29-1|TRBJ2-5|NA|TRBD1
CSVVKGGTGGSGAQYF
TGCAGCGTTGTGAAAGGGGGGACAGGGGGTTCCGGGGCCCAGTACTTC
>TRBV7-8|TRBJ2-1|NA|TRBD2
CASSRGLAGVKVEQFF
TGTGCCAGCAGCCGGGGACTAGCGGGAGTGAAGGTGGAGCAGTTCTTC
>TRBV27|TRBJ1-1|NA|TRBD1
CASSYGTGPTEAFF
TGTGCCAGCAGTTACGGGACAGGGCCCACTGAAGCTTTCTTT
>TRBV18|TRBJ2-7|NA|TRBD1
CASCNPRGTGANEQYF
TGTGCCAGCTGCAACCCCCGCGGGACAGGTGCCAACGAGCAGTACTTC
>TRBV4-1|TRBJ2-2|NA|TRBD1
CASSQVTGVTGELFF
TGCGCCAGCAGCCAAGTGACAGGGGTCACCGGGGAGCTGTTTTTT
>TRBV5-6|TRBJ2-7|NA|NA
CASSPTLYSYEQYF
TGTGCCAGCAGCCCGACTCTCTACTCCTACGAGCAGTACTTC
>TRBV24-1|TRBJ2-4|NA|NA
CATSAGHQNIQYF
TGTGCCACCAGTGCGGGACATCAGAACATTCAGTACTTC
>TRBV11-2|TRBJ2-1|NA|NA
CASSPGINEQFF
TGTGCCAGCAGCCCAGGGATAAATGAGCAGTTCTTC
>TRBV5-8|TRBJ1-1|NA|TRBD1
CASSLLDRADTEAFF
TGTGCCAGCAGCTTGTTAGACAGGGCGGACACTGAAGCTTTCTTT
>TRBV5-1|TRBJ1-1|NA|NA
CASSLDTGWDTEAFF
TGCGCCAGCAGCTTGGATACAGGTTGGGACACTGAAGCTTTCTTT
>TRBV5-1|TRBJ2-7|NA|TRBD1
CASSLARQGREQYF
TGCGCCAGCAGCTTGGCAAGACAGGGGAGAGAGCAGTACTTC
>TRBV5-4|TRBJ2-7|once|NA
CASSQGYSSYEQYF
TGTGCCAGCAGCCAGGGGTATAGCTCCTACGAGCAGTACTTC
>TRBV20-1|TRBJ1-1|NA|NA
CSARQEAFF
TGCAGCGCCCGACAGGAAGCTTTCTTT
>TRBV6-6|TRBJ1-5|NA|NA
CASIESVSNQPQHF
TGTGCCAGCATTGAGTCCGTTAGCAATCAGCCCCAGCATTTT
>TRBV5-8|TRBJ2-2|NA|NA
CASSFAGLRTGELFF
TGTGCCAGCAGCTTTGCGGGGCTTCGGACCGGGGAGCTGTTTTTT
>TRBV5-6|TRBJ2-1|NA|NA
CASSLIWTTNNEQFF
TGTGCCAGCAGCTTGATTTGGACAACTAACAATGAGCAGTTCTTC
>TRBV9|TRBJ2-1|NA|TRBD2
CASTPTSANNEQFF
TGTGCCAGCACCCCAACTAGCGCGAACAATGAGCAGTTCTTC
>TRBV5-1|TRBJ2-5|NA|NA
CASKVGAGETQYF
TGCGCCAGCAAGGTGGGGGCTGGGGAGACCCAGTACTTC
>TRBV7-3|TRBJ2-3|NA|NA
CASSLAQGTDTQYF
TGTGCCAGCAGCTTAGCGCAGGGCACAGATACGCAGTATTTT
>TRBV9|TRBJ1-3|NA|NA
CASSEDSSGNTIYF
TGTGCCAGCAGCGAGGACAGTTCGGGAAACACCATATATTTT
>TRBV11-2|TRBJ1-5|NA|NA
CASSLAGDGQPQHF
TGTGCCAGCAGTTTGGCAGGGGATGGGCAGCCCCAGCATTTT
>TRBV2|TRBJ2-2|NA|TRBD1
CASSEGGRDRNTGELFF
TGTGCCAGCAGTGAAGGGGGAAGGGACAGAAACACCGGGGAGCTGTTTTTT
>TRBV6-7|TRBJ2-1|NA|NA
CASSRPLKGGRDEQFF
TGTGCCAGCAGCCGACCTCTCAAGGGAGGTAGGGATGAGCAGTTCTTC
>TRBV6-5|TRBJ1-6|NA|NA
CASSEDRYNSPLHF
TGTGCCAGCAGCGAGGACAGATATAATTCACCCCTCCACTTT
>TRBV7-2|TRBJ2-7|few|NA
CASSFGQHYEQYF
TGTGCCAGCAGCTTTGGACAGCACTACGAGCAGTACTTC
>TRBV5-1|TRBJ2-1|NA|NA
CASSLSSYNEQFF
TGCGCCAGCAGCCTGAGCTCCTACAATGAGCAGTTCTTC
>TRBV19|TRBJ2-7|NA|NA
CASSIVGGHEQYF
TGTGCCAGTAGTATAGTAGGGGGTCATGAGCAGTACTTC
>TRBV27|TRBJ2-7|NA|TRBD2
CASSSGGSADEQYF
TGTGCCAGCAGTTCTGGCGGGAGTGCCGACGAGCAGTACTTC
>TRBV7-7|TRBJ1-2|few|TRBD1
CASSFTRQGDYGYTF
TGTGCCAGCAGCTTTACTAGACAGGGGGACTATGGCTACACCTTC
>TRBV30|TRBJ1-4|NA|NA
CAWRVRGSEREKLFF
TGTGCCTGGAGGGTAAGGGGGAGCGAACGAGAAAAACTGTTTTTT
>TRBV9|TRBJ2-3|NA|NA
CASSEGGGSPADTQYF
TGTGCCAGCAGCGAGGGGGGCGGGAGCCCGGCAGATACGCAGTATTTT
>TRBV9|TRBJ2-3|NA|TRBD2
CASSVKTSGTGSTDTQYF
TGTGCCAGCAGCGTAAAGACTAGCGGAACGGGTAGCACAGATACGCAGTATTTT
>TRBV2|TRBJ1-6|NA|NA
CASSEQGGESPLHF
TGTGCCAGCAGTGAACAGGGAGGCGAATCACCCCTCCACTTT
>TRBV19|TRBJ2-3|NA|TRBD1
CASSPNLDRDTDTQYF
TGTGCCAGTAGTCCAAACCTAGACAGGGACACAGATACGCAGTATTTT
>TRBV9|TRBJ2-1|NA|TRBD2
CASSVVSSGRGTYNEQFF
TGTGCCAGCAGCGTAGTGAGTAGCGGGAGAGGGACCTACAATGAGCAGTTCTTC
>TRBV3-1/TRBV3-2|TRBJ1-1|NA|NA
CASSQLGGTEAFF
TGTGCCAGCAGCCAGCTAGGGGGCACTGAAGCTTTCTTT
>TRBV12-3/TRBV12-4|TRBJ1-1|NA|TRBD1
CASGDRSNTEAFF
TGTGCCAGCGGGGACAGATCGAACACTGAAGCTTTCTTT
>TRBV11-3|TRBJ2-2|NA|NA
CASSLGGGDTGELFF
TGTGCCAGCAGCTTAGGTGGAGGCGACACCGGGGAGCTGTTTTTT